These 32 T cell receptor beta chains were all obtained from the same sample, sequenced in a study of T cell responses to AZD1222 COVID-19 vaccine. Method: immunoSEQ multiplex PCR; TCRdb's copy keeps in-frame clones and lacks some. The repertoire has roughly 140,000 clones, about 92% of them found once; the top ten carry around 5%. Sequenced here: peripheral blood, sampled on day 0 of AZD1222 vaccination. These receptors were taken from an adult in good health.

J is TRBJ1-6 and V is TRBV6-5; the D gene is possibly TRBD1 (6 bases). Germline CDR1 reads MNHEY; CDR2 reads SVGAGI. V lost 6 bases and J lost 7, with 13 bases in between. The CDR3 has 14 amino acids. This CDR3 reads CASSQGGSNSPLHF. CDR3 in DNA: TGTGCCAGCAGCCAAGGGGGGAGCAATTCACCCCTCCACTTT.

V gene TRBV19 combines with J gene TRBJ2-1; TRBD2 might be the D (7 bases). V lost 2 bases, J lost 8 bases, and 16 bases lay in between. The CDR3 loop spans 15 amino acids. Germline V gives CDR1 LNHDA, CDR2 SQIVND (reference sequence). The CDR3 DNA reads as TGTGCCAGTAGTATATGGGGGGGCAGTCAAGATGAGCAGTTCTTC. Its translation: CASSIWGGSQDEQFF.

The CDR3 region is CASSPISGSSYEQYF. The DNA for the CDR3 is TGTGCCAGCAGCCCAATAAGCGGGAGCTCCTACGAGCAGTACTTC. This chain connects TRBV7-8 to TRBJ2-7, with 8 bases matching TRBD2. CDR3 length: 15 residues. Germline V CDR1 and CDR2: SGHVS, FQNEAQ. The V gene end was trimmed by 5 bases and the J gene end by 0 bases; junction bases not matched to a gene: 6.

The J gene is TRBJ1-5, the V gene TRBV18, with unresolved D. This CDR3 is built from 13 residues. Germline V gene sequence: CDR1 KGHSH, CDR2 LQKENI. V was cut by 5 bases and J by 3 bases, with 8 bases left in between. Here the CDR3 reads CASSTDSNQPQHF. CDR3 nucleotides: TGTGCCAGCTCAACGGATTCCAATCAGCCCCAGCATTTT.

The CDR3 DNA is TGCGCCAGCAGCTGGACAGGGCACAATGAGCAGTTCTTC. The encoded protein is CASSWTGHNEQFF. The rearrangement uses TRBV5-1 and TRBJ2-1; TRBD1 aligns across 8 bases. From germline, CDR1 is SGHRS and CDR2 YFSETQ. V trimming: 3 bases; J trimming: 5 bases; junction bases outside the gene matches: 1. The CDR3 runs 13 residues.

The J gene is TRBJ1-2, the V gene TRBV2; no clear D. The CDR3 runs to 13 residues. Germline CDR1 is SNHLY and CDR2 is FYNNEI. Trimming removed 7 bases at V and 3 bases at J, with 12 bases between. The CDR3 protein is CASKRTEDYGYTF. The CDR3 DNA reads TGTGCCAGCAAAAGAACAGAAGACTATGGCTACACCTTC.

This clone was recorded only once. V usage is TRBV6-2 or TRBV6-3 and J usage is TRBJ1-1; D ambiguous. V gave up 0 bases and J gave up 2 bases, with 7 bases separating them. This CDR3 spans 14 amino acids. Germline V CDR1 and CDR2: MNHEY, SVGEGT. The CDR3 nucleotides are TGTGCCAGCAGTTACTCAAGAGTAAACACTGAAGCTTTCTTT. The encoded protein is CASSYSRVNTEAFF.

The gene calls are TRBV5-1 and TRBJ1-1, with D perhaps matching TRBD1 (6 bases). Germline assignment: CDR1 SGHRS and CDR2 YFSETQ. The ends were cut back, 0 bases at V and 5 bases at J, with 11 bases in the middle. The CDR3 spans 14 residues. The CDR3 sequence: CASSLVGGQTEAFF. The CDR3 bases are TGCGCCAGCAGCTTGGTTGGGGGGCAGACTGAAGCTTTCTTT.

The V gene is TRBV4-1, the J gene TRBJ2-7, with D possibly TRBD2 on 7 matching bases. V was cut by 1 base and J by 9 bases, with 19 bases left in between. Germline V gene data show CDR1 as MGHRA and CDR2 as YSYEKL. CDR3 length: 15 amino acids. The CDR3 region has the DNA TGCGCCAGCAGCCAAGCCGGCTTCGGGGGGCTTCGGCAGTACTTC. Amino acids: CASSQAGFGGLRQYF.

This clone appeared a single time. The J gene is TRBJ2-7, the V gene TRBV5-1, with D perhaps TRBD1 or TRBD2 (5 bases each). Germline loops: CDR1 SGHRS, CDR2 YFSETQ. Between the trimmed V and J ends, which lost 0 bases and 1 base, there was a span of 11 bases. The CDR3 covers 15 residues. As DNA, the CDR3 is TGCGCCAGCAGCTTGGGGGACCCAAGATCCTACGAGCAGTACTTC. This sequence encodes CASSLGDPRSYEQYF.

V is TRBV11-2 and J is TRBJ2-1; D gene ambiguous. Trimming left V 2 bases short and J 2 bases short, with 10 bases between. The CDR3 is 15 residues long. The germline gives CDR1 SGHAT, CDR2 FQNNGV. The CDR3 bases are TGTGCCAGCAGCTTACCCGTTCGAGCCTACAATGAGCAGTTCTTC. This gives the protein CASSLPVRAYNEQFF.

The chain is built from TRBV18 and TRBJ1-5; maybe TRBD1 (6 bases). Germline CDR1 KGHSH, CDR2 LQKENI. The CDR3 extends over 16 amino acids. V was shortened by 6 bases and J by 1 base, with 16 bases between the two germline ends. CDR3 bases: TGTGCCAGCTCTCGAACAGGGACGGGGAGCAATCAGCCCCAGCATTTT. It codes for CASSRTGTGSNQPQHF.

The V gene is TRBV10-3, the J gene TRBJ1-2; TRBD1 aligns across 7 bases. In germline, CDR1 is ENHRY, CDR2 SYGVKD. This CDR3 contains 15 residues. With 8 bases clipped from V and 3 bases from J, the junction kept 12 bases outside the gene matches. Here the CDR3 reads CAIGARQGKDYGYTF. CDR3 nucleotides: TGTGCCATCGGAGCCCGACAGGGAAAGGACTATGGCTACACCTTC.

The CDR3 nucleotides read TGTGCCAGCAGGTATTTGGCGGGAGCCCAAGATACGCAGTATTTT. It specifies CASRYLAGAQDTQYF. The chain links TRBV27 to TRBJ2-3; 7 bases are shared with TRBD2. CDR1 is MNHEY and CDR2 is SMNVEV in the germline V gene (reference sequence). V gave up 6 bases and J gave up 5 bases; unmatched junction bases: 11. The CDR3 extends over 15 amino acids.

This chain uses TRBV7-2 with TRBJ1-5; possibly TRBD1 for D (5 bases). V was pared by 8 bases and J by 0 bases, with 17 bases between. This CDR3 contains 16 residues. Germline values: CDR1 SGHTA, CDR2 FQGNSA. The CDR3 loop reads CASQSDSDNSNQPQHF. CDR3 DNA sequence: TGTGCCAGCCAATCCGACAGCGATAATAGCAATCAGCCCCAGCATTTT.

The chain couples TRBV5-6 to TRBJ1-3; D perhaps matches TRBD1 (6 bases). CDR1 is SGHDT and CDR2 is YYEEEE in the germline V gene. This CDR3 is built from 13 residues. Deletions cut 5 bases from V and 4 bases from J, with 10 bases between. CDR3 amino acids: CASRFRGGNTIYF. CDR3 sequence (DNA): TGTGCCAGCAGATTCAGGGGCGGAAACACCATATATTTT. Full variable domain (rest looked up from reference TRBV5-6 and TRBJ1-3): DAGVTQSPTHLIKTRGQQVTLRCSPKSGHDTVSWYQQALGQGPQFIFQYYEEEERQRGNFPDRFSGHQFPNYSSELNVNALLLGDSALYLCASRFRGGNTIYFGEGSWLTVV.

The chain combines TRBV6-5 with TRBJ2-3; 9 bases are a match to TRBD1. Trimming removed 6 bases from V and 4 bases from J; junction bases left unmatched: 8. Per the germline V gene, CDR1 is MNHEY and CDR2 is SVGAGI. This CDR3 contains 15 residues. The CDR3 sequence: CASSFGDRDADTQYF. The CDR3 nucleotides read TGTGCCAGCAGCTTTGGGGACAGGGATGCAGATACGCAGTATTTT.

The chain employs TRBV3-1 (or the pseudogene TRBV3-2) and TRBJ2-5; TRBD1 agrees at 7 bases. J gave up 3 bases and V 6 bases, and 4 bases lay outside the gene matches. This CDR3 comprises 13 residues. Germline lookup yields CDR1 LGHDT and CDR2 YNNKEL (reference sequence). The CDR3 region is CASRRGQKETQYF. The CDR3 DNA follows: TGTGCCAGCAGGAGGGGGCAAAAAGAGACCCAGTACTTC.

The V call is TRBV4-1, the J call TRBJ2-7; D is perhaps TRBD1 (5 bases). Trimming took 3 bases from V and 3 from J, leaving 12 bases between them. Germline V gives CDR1 MGHRA, CDR2 YSYEKL. There are 14 residues in the CDR3. This CDR3 is CASSQYQGYYEQYF. The CDR3 DNA reads as TGCGCCAGCAGCCAGTATCAGGGCTACTACGAGCAGTACTTC.

This clone was counted a few times. The chain links TRBV5-4 to TRBJ1-2; no clear D gene. Germline CDR1 SGHNT, CDR2 YYREEE (reference sequence). The CDR3 totals 13 residues. Trimming shortened V by 1 base and J by 6 bases, and 10 bases separated the two germline ends. Here the CDR3 DNA reads TGTGCCAGCAGCTTGACATCGATAGATGGCTACACCTTC. Protein sequence: CASSLTSIDGYTF.

The chain uses TRBV4-1 and TRBJ2-3; 8 bases line up with TRBD1. This CDR3 spans 16 amino acids. In germline, CDR1 is MGHRA, CDR2 YSYEKL. V gave up 1 base and J gave up 7 bases; unmatched junction bases: 10. The CDR3 reads CASSQGGTGRIHTQYF. CDR3 DNA sequence: TGCGCCAGCAGCCAAGGCGGGACAGGTCGTATACATACGCAGTATTTT.

This clone was seen only once. This rearrangement joins TRBV5-1 to TRBJ2-2, with D perhaps matching TRBD1 (5 bases). From germline, CDR1 is SGHRS and CDR2 YFSETQ. Trimming shortened V by 4 bases and J by 5 bases, and 12 bases separated the two germline ends. This CDR3 has 14 amino acids. This CDR3 is CASSLPQGTGELFF. The CDR3 coding sequence is TGCGCCAGCAGCCTTCCCCAGGGAACCGGGGAGCTGTTTTTT. Filled out from reference TRBV5-1 and TRBJ2-2, the complete variable domain reads KAGVTQTPRYLIKTRGQQVTLSCSPISGHRSVSWYQQTPGQGLQFLFEYFSETQRNKGNFPGRFSGRQFSNSRSEMNVSTLELGDSALYLCASSLPQGTGELFFGEGSRLTVL.

The rearrangement uses TRBV15 and TRBJ2-1; 12 bases map to TRBD2. The CDR3 totals 16 residues. In germline, CDR1 is LNHNV, CDR2 YYDKDF (reference sequence). Losses at the gene ends were 3 bases for V and 2 bases for J; bases not matched to a gene: 2. The CDR3 DNA reads TGTGCCACCAGCAGTCGACTAGCGGGGGCCTACAATGAGCAGTTCTTC. Amino acid sequence: CATSSRLAGAYNEQFF.

Details on this clone: The sample carries other DNA sequences with the same CDR3. The chain is built from TRBV27 and TRBJ1-6, with D perhaps matching TRBD1 (5 bases). CDR1 and CDR2 from the germline V gene are MNHEY and SMNVEV (reference sequence). The CDR3 runs to 13 residues. The V and J ends lost 3 bases and 10 bases respectively, with 10 bases between them. DNA for the CDR3: TGTGCCAGCAGTTTGGGGCGGGGGTCACCCCTCCACTTT. Its protein product is CASSLGRGSPLHF.

The chain recombines TRBV11-3 with TRBJ2-1; no reliable D call. CDR3 length: 14 residues. From germline, CDR1 is SGHNT and CDR2 YENEEA. Trimming took off 1 base at V and 9 bases at J, with 13 bases between the two ends. The chain's CDR3 is CASSLGRVTSEQFF. DNA for the CDR3: TGTGCCAGCAGCTTAGGTAGGGTGACGAGTGAGCAGTTCTTC.

CDR3 loop: CASRDPGQGGTTEAFF. As DNA, the CDR3 is TGTGCCAGTAGGGACCCGGGACAGGGAGGAACCACTGAAGCTTTCTTT. V usage is TRBV19 and J usage is TRBJ1-1, with 9 bases matching TRBD1. V lost 6 bases to trimming and J lost 4 bases; unmatched junction nucleotides: 12. CDR1 and CDR2 from the germline V gene are LNHDA and SQIVND (reference sequence). There are 16 residues in the CDR3.

The V and J genes are TRBV6-5 and TRBJ2-7; either TRBD1 or TRBD2 may fit D (6 bases each). Germline CDR1 reads MNHEY; CDR2 reads SVGAGI. Trimming left V 6 bases short and J 0 bases short, with 15 bases between. The CDR3 totals 15 residues. CDR3 DNA sequence: TGTGCCAGCAGGGAGGCCGGGGGCCTCTCCTACGAGCAGTACTTC. The encoded protein is CASREAGGLSYEQYF.

The V gene is TRBV5-5, the J gene TRBJ1-5; D call uncertain. The CDR3 extends over 13 amino acids. Looked up from germline, CDR1 is SGHKS and CDR2 is YYEKEE (reference sequence). V was pared by 0 bases and J by 8 bases, with 9 bases between. The CDR3 region has the DNA TGTGCCAGCAGCTTGGGGCAGCTTGAGCCCCAGCATTTT. Its protein product is CASSLGQLEPQHF.

This clone was seen a single time. This chain joins TRBV7-2 and TRBJ1-5; D possibly corresponds to TRBD1 (5 bases). The germline V and J ends were trimmed by 7 bases and 1 base, with 11 bases remaining between them. Germline CDR1 reads SGHTA; CDR2 reads FQGNSA. The CDR3 loop spans 14 amino acids. In DNA form, the CDR3 reads TGTGCCAGCACCTGGGACCCAAGCAATCAGCCCCAGCATTTT. Translated: CASTWDPSNQPQHF.

This chain uses TRBV27 with TRBJ1-1; D is unclear. This CDR3 is 14 amino acids long. Trimming removed 5 bases at V and 1 base at J, with 11 bases between. Germline-derived CDR1 and CDR2 are MNHEY and SMNVEV (reference sequence). The CDR3 nucleotides read TGTGCCAGCAGTCCCCGGCCCGCGAACACTGAAGCTTTCTTT. It translates to CASSPRPANTEAFF.

The CDR3 reads CASSLADRRTYEQYF. The CDR3 DNA follows: TGCGCCAGCAGCTTGGCGGACCGGAGGACCTACGAGCAGTACTTC. The chain links TRBV5-1 to TRBJ2-7; tentatively, D is TRBD2 (5 bases). Per the germline V gene, CDR1 is SGHRS and CDR2 is YFSETQ. This CDR3 has 15 amino acids. The V gene lost 0 bases and the J gene lost 2 bases, with 12 bases spanning the gap.

This chain links TRBV9 with TRBJ2-1, with D hard to call. The CDR3 spans 11 residues. Per the germline V gene, CDR1 is SGDLS and CDR2 is YYNGEE. The V end was cut by 4 bases, the J end by 5 bases, with 4 bases between. The CDR3 sequence: CASSFDNEQFF. In DNA form, the CDR3 reads TGTGCCAGCAGCTTTGACAATGAGCAGTTCTTC.